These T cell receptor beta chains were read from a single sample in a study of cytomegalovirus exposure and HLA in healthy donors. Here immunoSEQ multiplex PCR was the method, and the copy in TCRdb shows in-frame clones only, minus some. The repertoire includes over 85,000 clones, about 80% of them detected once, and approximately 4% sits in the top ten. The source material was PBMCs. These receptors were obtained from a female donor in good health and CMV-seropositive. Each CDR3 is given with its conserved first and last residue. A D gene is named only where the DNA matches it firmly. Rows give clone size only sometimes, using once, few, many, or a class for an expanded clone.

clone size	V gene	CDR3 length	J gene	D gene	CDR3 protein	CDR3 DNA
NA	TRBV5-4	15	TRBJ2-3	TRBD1	CASSLGQGSTDTQYF	TGTGCCAGCAGCCTCGGACAGGGTAGCACAGATACGCAGTATTTT
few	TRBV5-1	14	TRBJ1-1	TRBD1	CASSPGTVNTEAFF	TGCGCCAGCAGCCCGGGGACAGTTAACACTGAAGCTTTCTTT
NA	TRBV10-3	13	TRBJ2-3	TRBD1	CASLDRDTDTQYF	TGTGCCAGCCTCGACAGGGACACAGATACGCAGTATTTT
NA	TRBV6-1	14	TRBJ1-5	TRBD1	CASSEGQGYQPQHF	TGTGCCAGCAGTGAGGGACAGGGGTATCAGCCCCAGCATTTT
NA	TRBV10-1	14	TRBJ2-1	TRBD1	CASSERDRHNEQFF	TGCGCCAGCAGTGAGAGGGACAGGCACAATGAGCAGTTCTTC
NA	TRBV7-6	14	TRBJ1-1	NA	CASSMEILNTEAFF	TGTGCCAGCAGCATGGAGATTTTGAACACTGAAGCTTTCTTT
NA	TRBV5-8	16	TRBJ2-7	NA	CASSFRSGDLSYEQYF	TGTGCCAGCAGCTTCCGGTCAGGGGACCTATCCTACGAGCAGTACTTC
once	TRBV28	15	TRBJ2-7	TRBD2	CASKTQLAPTYEQYF	TGTGCCAGCAAAACCCAACTAGCGCCTACCTACGAGCAGTACTTC
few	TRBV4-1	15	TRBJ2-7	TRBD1	CASSPGPGQGFEQYF	TGCGCCAGCAGCCCAGGCCCGGGACAGGGTTTCGAGCAGTACTTC
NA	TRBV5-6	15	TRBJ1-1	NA	CASSWGVGDSAEAFF	TGTGCCAGCAGCTGGGGGGTGGGGGATTCCGCTGAAGCTTTCTTT
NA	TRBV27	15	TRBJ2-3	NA	CASRQDGASTDTQYF	TGTGCCAGCAGACAGGACGGAGCTAGCACAGATACGCAGTATTTT
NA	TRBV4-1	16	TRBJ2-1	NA	CASSQDLRGSYNEQFF	TGCGCCAGCAGCCAAGATCTAAGAGGCTCCTACAATGAGCAGTTCTTC
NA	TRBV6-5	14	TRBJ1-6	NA	CASSPGKGYLPLHF	TGTGCCAGCAGCCCCGGGAAGGGTTATCTTCCCCTCCACTTT
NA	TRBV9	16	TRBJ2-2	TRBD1	CASSAGQGADTGELFF	TGTGCCAGCAGCGCGGGACAGGGGGCCGATACCGGGGAGCTGTTTTTT
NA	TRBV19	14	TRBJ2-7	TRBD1	CASRTDRGPYEQYF	TGTGCCAGTAGAACTGACAGGGGACCCTACGAGCAGTACTTC
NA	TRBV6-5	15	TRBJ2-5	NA	CASSYSDSPQETQYF	TGTGCCAGCAGTTACTCGGACAGTCCACAGGAGACCCAGTACTTC
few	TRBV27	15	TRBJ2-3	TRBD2	CASSPGTSGLHTQYF	TGTGCCAGCAGCCCAGGGACTAGCGGGCTGCATACGCAGTATTTT
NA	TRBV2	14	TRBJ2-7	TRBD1	CASSADRGSYEQYF	TGTGCCAGCAGTGCGGACAGGGGGTCCTACGAGCAGTACTTC
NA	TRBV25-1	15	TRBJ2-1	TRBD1	CASSEYGTGLREQFF	TGTGCCAGCAGTGAATATGGGACAGGGTTACGGGAGCAGTTCTTC
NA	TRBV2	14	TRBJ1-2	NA	CASTIRTAYYGYTF	TGTGCCAGCACCATTAGGACAGCTTACTATGGCTACACCTTC
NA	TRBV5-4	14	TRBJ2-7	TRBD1	CASSLSGQSYEQYF	TGTGCCAGCAGCTTATCGGGACAGTCCTACGAGCAGTACTTC
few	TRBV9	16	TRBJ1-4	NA	CASSVGAAATNEKLFF	TGTGCCAGCAGCGTAGGTGCGGCGGCTACCAATGAAAAACTGTTTTTT
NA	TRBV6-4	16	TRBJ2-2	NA	CASSVQGILPPGELFF	TGTGCCAGCAGTGTACAGGGAATCCTACCACCCGGGGAGCTGTTTTTT
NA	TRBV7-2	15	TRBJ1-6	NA	CASSLGRGRNSPLHF	TGTGCCAGCAGCTTAGGACGGGGGAGGAATTCACCCCTCCACTTT
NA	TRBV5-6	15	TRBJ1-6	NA	CASSLVSVNNSPLHF	TGTGCCAGCAGCTTGGTCTCAGTGAATAATTCACCCCTCCACTTT
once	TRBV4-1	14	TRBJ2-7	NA	CASSQGPGPNEQYF	TGCGCCAGCAGCCAAGGGCCGGGTCCCAACGAGCAGTACTTC
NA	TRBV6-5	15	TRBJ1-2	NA	CASSPRRGLSYGYTF	TGTGCCAGCAGCCCCCGCCGAGGTTTATCCTATGGCTACACCTTC
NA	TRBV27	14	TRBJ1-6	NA	CASRATAYNSPLHF	TGTGCCAGCAGGGCGACAGCCTATAATTCACCCCTCCACTTT
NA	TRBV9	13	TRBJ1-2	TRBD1	CASSGTGGYGYTF	TGTGCCAGCAGCGGGACAGGGGGCTATGGCTACACCTTC
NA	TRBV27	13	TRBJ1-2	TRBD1	CASSPGTGLGYTF	TGTGCCAGCAGCCCGGGGACAGGGTTAGGCTACACCTTC
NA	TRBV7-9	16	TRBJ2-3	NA	CASSYRRPQGTDTQYF	TGTGCCAGCAGCTATAGGAGGCCCCAGGGCACAGATACGCAGTATTTT
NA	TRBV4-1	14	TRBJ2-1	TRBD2	CASSRGGISNEQFF	TGCGCCAGTTCTCGGGGGGGCATTTCCAATGAGCAGTTCTTC
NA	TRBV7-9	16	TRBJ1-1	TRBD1	CASSPDRANLNTEAFF	TGTGCCAGCAGCCCGGACAGGGCAAACTTGAACACTGAAGCTTTCTTT
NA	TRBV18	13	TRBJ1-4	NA	CASSPPREGKLFF	TGTGCCAGCTCACCACCGAGGGAGGGGAAACTGTTTTTT
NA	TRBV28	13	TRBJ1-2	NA	CASSFRGNYGYTF	TGTGCCAGCAGTTTTCGAGGAAACTATGGCTACACCTTC
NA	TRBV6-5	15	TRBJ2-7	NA	CASGGSAGVPYEQYF	TGTGCCAGCGGGGGATCGGCAGGGGTACCCTACGAGCAGTACTTC